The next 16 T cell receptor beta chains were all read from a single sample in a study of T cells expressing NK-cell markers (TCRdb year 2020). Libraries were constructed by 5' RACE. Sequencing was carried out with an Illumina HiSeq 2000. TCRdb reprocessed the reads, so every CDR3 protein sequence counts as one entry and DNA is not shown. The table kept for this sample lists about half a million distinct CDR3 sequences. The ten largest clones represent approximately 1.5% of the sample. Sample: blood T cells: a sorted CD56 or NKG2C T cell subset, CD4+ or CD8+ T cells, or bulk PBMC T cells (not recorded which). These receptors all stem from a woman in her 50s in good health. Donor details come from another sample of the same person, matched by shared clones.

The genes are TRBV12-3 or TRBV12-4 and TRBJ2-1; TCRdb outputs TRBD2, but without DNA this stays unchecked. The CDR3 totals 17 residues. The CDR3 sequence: CASSPSSLAGIYNEQFF.

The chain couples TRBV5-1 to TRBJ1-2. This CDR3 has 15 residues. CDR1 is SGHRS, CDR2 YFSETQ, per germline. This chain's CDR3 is CASSYDTSSYYGYTF.

CDR3 protein: CASSPTGLAGVNEQFF. The V and J genes are TRBV13 and TRBJ2-1; TCRdb proposes TRBD2, but this gene call is untestable without DNA. This CDR3 has 16 amino acids. From germline, CDR1 is PRHDT and CDR2 FYEKMQ (reference sequence). The complete variable domain, with remaining parts taken from reference TRBV13 and TRBJ2-1, reads AAGVIQSPRHLIKEKRETATLKCYPIPRHDTVYWYQQGPGQDPQFLISFYEKMQSDKGSIPDRFSAQQFSDYHSELNMSSLELGDSALYFCASSPTGLAGVNEQFFGPGTRLTVL.

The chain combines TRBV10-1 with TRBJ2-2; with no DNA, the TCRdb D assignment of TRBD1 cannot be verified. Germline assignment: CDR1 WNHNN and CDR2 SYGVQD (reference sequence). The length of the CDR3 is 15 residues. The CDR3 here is CASGASGPNTGELFF.

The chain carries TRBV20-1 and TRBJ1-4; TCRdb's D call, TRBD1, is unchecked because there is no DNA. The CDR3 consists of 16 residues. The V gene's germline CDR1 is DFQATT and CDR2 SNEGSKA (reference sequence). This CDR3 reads CSARPPAGQYNEKLFF.

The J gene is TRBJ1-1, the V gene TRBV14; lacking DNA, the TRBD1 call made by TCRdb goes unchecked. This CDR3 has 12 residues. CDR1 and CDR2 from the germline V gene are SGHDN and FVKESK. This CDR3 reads CASSQEFGRAFF.

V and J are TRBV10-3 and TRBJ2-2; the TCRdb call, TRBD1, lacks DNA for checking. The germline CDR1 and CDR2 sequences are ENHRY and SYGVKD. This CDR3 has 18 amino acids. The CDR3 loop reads CAISVNRGRIDNTGELFF.

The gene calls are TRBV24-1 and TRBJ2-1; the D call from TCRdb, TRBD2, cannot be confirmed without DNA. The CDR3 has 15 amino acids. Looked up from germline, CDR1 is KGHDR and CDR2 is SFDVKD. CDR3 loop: CATSPPGGLNNEQFF.

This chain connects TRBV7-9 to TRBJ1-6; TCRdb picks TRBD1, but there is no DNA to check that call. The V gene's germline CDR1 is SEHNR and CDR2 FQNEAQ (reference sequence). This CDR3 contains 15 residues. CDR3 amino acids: CASSLGRGGNSPLHF.

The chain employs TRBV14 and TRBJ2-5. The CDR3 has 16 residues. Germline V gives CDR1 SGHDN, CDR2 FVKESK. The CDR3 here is CASSLFGVVGQETQYF.

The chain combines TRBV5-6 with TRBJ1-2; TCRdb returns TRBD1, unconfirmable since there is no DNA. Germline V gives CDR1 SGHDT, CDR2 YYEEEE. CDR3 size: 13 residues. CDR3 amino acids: CASSFSDSLGYTF.

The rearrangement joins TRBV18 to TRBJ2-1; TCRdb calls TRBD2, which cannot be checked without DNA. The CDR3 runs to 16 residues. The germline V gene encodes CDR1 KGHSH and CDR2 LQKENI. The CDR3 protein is CASSPRGPSGHNEQFF.

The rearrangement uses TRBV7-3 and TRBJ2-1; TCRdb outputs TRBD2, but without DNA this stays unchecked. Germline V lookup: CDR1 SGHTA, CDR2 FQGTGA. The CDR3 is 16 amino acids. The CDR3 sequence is CASSFLPGTSSDEQFF.

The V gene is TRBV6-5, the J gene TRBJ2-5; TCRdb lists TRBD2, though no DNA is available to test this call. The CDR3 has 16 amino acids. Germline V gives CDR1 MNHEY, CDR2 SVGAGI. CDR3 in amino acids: CASSRGLAGEGETQYF.

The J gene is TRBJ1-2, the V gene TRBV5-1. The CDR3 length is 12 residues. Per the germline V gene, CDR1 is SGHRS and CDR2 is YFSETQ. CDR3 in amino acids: CASSPEGGGYTF.

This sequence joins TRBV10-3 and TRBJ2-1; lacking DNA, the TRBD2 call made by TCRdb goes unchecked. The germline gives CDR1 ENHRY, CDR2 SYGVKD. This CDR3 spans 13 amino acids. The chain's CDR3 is CAIGRAWNNEQFF.